A selection of T cell receptor beta chains follows, all from one sample in a study of siplizumab effects on memory and regulatory T cells. TCRdb keeps only in-frame clones here, not all; method: immunoSEQ multiplex PCR. The repertoire consists of 87,000 or so clones, with 94% occurring once and the leading ten covering less than 0.4%. Sequencing was carried out using non-Treg CD4+ T cells sorted from blood. The source of these receptors is a human donor in good health. Both conserved end residues are part of each CDR3. D genes are given only for firm matches. Clone size, where shown, is once, few, many, or a class for clones that have expanded.

>.|TRBJ1-1|.|TRBV14
CASSQFLETEAFF
TGTGCCAGCAGCCAATTTTTGGAGACTGAAGCTTTCTTT
>.|TRBJ2-3|.|TRBV7-3
CASSYTLSTDTQYF
TGTGCCAGCAGCTACACACTTAGCACAGATACGCAGTATTTT
>.|TRBJ2-7|.|TRBV19
CASSSGRHEQYF
TGTGCCAGTAGCTCGGGTAGGCACGAGCAGTACTTC
>.|TRBJ2-1|.|TRBV30
CAWRWGGLNEQFF
TGTGCCTGGAGGTGGGGGGGGCTTAATGAGCAGTTCTTC
>.|TRBJ2-5|.|TRBV14
CASSQGPLTTQYF
TGTGCCAGCAGCCAAGGCCCCCTAACGACCCAGTACTTC
>.|TRBJ1-3|TRBD1|TRBV5-4
CASSFRDRGSGNTIYF
TGTGCCAGCAGCTTCCGGGACAGGGGATCTGGAAACACCATATATTTT
>.|TRBJ2-3|.|TRBV2
CASRRGWTDTQYF
TGTGCCAGCAGGCGAGGGTGGACAGATACGCAGTATTTT
>.|TRBJ1-2|.|TRBV5-1
CASSSTGTDVLYGYTF
TGCGCCAGCAGCTCGACCGGGACGGACGTGTTGTATGGCTACACCTTC
>.|TRBJ2-3|TRBD2|TRBV23-1
CASSQPLAGGRGDTQYF
TGCGCCAGCAGTCAACCACTAGCGGGGGGCCGCGGAGATACGCAGTATTTT
>.|TRBJ2-3|TRBD2|TRBV7-8
CASSLSSGSGSTDTQYF
TGTGCCAGCAGCTTGTCTAGCGGGAGTGGGAGCACAGATACGCAGTATTTT
>.|TRBJ2-2|TRBD2|TRBV25-1
CASSDSRLAGATGELFF
TGTGCCAGCAGTGATTCGAGACTAGCGGGGGCCACCGGGGAGCTGTTTTTT
>.|TRBJ1-2|TRBD1|TRBV27
CASRPTGVEGYTF
TGTGCCAGCAGACCAACAGGGGTCGAGGGCTACACCTTC
>.|TRBJ2-3|TRBD2|TRBV7-9
CATGRTGGTDTQYF
TGTGCCACCGGGAGGACGGGAGGGACAGATACGCAGTATTTT
>.|TRBJ2-3|.|TRBV7-2
CASSFRVAGDTQYF
TGTGCCAGCAGCTTTCGAGTTGCAGGAGATACGCAGTATTTT
>.|TRBJ2-7|.|TRBV7-9
CASSLTQGTYEQYF
TGTGCCAGCAGCTTGACGCAGGGTACCTACGAGCAGTACTTC
>.|TRBJ1-2|.|TRBV7-3
CASSLVGGANYGYTF
TGTGCCAGCAGCTTAGTGGGAGGAGCTAACTATGGCTACACCTTC
>.|TRBJ1-1|TRBD1|TRBV27
CASSSLTGTGMNTEAFF
TGTGCCAGCAGTTCTCTTACCGGGACAGGGATGAACACTGAAGCTTTCTTT
>.|TRBJ2-7|TRBD1|TRBV6-5
CASSTPGQTYEQYF
TGTGCCAGCAGTACTCCGGGACAGACCTACGAGCAGTACTTC
>.|TRBJ2-7|.|TRBV10-1
CASSGTYSYEQYF
TGCGCCAGCAGTGGTACTTACTCCTACGAGCAGTACTTC
>once|TRBJ2-7|.|TRBV6-1
CASSEFGSFYEQYF
TGTGCCAGCAGTGAGTTTGGCAGCTTCTACGAGCAGTACTTC
>.|TRBJ2-7|TRBD2|TRBV11-2
CASRPTGTSTEQYF
TGTGCCAGCAGACCTACCGGGACTAGCACCGAGCAGTACTTC
>.|TRBJ1-3|.|TRBV27
CASSQLPLGRTVSGNTIYF
TGTGCCAGCAGCCAACTACCCCTCGGACGGACTGTCTCTGGAAACACCATATATTTT